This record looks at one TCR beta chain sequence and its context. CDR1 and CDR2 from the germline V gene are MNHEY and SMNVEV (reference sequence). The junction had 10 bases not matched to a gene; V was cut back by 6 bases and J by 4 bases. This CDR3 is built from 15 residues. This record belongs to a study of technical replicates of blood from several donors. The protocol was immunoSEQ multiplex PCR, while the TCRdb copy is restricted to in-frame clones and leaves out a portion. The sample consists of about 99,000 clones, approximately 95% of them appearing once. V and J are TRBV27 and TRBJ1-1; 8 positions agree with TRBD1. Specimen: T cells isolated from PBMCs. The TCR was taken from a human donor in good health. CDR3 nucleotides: TGTGCCAGCAGAACTTCCCAGGGGGCGACCACTGAAGCTTTCTTT. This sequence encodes CASRTSQGATTEAFF.